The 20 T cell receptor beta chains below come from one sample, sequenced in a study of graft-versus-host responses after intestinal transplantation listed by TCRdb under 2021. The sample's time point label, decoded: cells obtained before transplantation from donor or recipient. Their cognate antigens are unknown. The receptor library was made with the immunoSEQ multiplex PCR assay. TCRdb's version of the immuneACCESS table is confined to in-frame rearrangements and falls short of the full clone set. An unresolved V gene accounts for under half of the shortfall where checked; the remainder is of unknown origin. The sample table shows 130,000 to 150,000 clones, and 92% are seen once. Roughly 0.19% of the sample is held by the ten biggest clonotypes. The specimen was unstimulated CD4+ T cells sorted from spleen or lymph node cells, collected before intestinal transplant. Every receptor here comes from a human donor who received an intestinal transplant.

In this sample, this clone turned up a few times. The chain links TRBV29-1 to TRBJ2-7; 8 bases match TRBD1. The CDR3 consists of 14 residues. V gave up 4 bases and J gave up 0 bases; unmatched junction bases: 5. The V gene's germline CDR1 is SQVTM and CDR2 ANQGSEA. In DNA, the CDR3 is TGCAGCGTTGCCCCCAGGGGGCCCTCCTACGAGCAGTACTTC. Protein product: CSVAPRGPSYEQYF.

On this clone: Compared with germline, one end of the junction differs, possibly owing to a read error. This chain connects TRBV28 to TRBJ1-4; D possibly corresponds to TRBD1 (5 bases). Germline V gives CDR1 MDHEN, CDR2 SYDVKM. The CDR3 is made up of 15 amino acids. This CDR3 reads CASSFTGVTSEKLFF. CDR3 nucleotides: TGTGCCAGCAGTTTCACAGGCGTGACTAGTGAAAAACTGTTTTTT.

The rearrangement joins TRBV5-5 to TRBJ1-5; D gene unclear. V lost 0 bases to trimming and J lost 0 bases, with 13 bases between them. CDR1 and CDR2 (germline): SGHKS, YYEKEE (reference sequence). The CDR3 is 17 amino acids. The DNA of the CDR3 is TGTGCCAGCAGCTTGGCCAGTCAGGCTAATAGCAATCAGCCCCAGCATTTT. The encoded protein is CASSLASQANSNQPQHF.

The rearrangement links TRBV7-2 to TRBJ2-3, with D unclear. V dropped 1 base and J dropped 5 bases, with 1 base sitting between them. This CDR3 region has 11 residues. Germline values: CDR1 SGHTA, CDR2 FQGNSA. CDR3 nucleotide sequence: TGTGCCAGCAGCTTAGTAGATACGCAGTATTTT. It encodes CASSLVDTQYF.

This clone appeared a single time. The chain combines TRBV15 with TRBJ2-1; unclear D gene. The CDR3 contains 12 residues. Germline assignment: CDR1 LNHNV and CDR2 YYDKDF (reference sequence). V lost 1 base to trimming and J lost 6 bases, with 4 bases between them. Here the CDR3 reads CATSRVGNEQFF. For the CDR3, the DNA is TGTGCCACCAGCAGAGTTGGCAATGAGCAGTTCTTC.

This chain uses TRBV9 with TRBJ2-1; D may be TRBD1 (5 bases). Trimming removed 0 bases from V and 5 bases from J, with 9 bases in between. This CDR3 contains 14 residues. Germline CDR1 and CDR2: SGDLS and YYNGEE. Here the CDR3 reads CASSVGRQNNEQFF. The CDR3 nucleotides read TGTGCCAGCAGCGTAGGAAGACAGAACAATGAGCAGTTCTTC. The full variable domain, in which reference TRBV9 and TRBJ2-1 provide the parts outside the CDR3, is DSGVTQTPKHLITATGQRVTLRCSPRSGDLSVYWYQQSLDQGLQFLIQYYNGEERAKGNILERFSAQQFPDLHSELNLSSLELGDSALYFCASSVGRQNNEQFFGPGTRLTVL.

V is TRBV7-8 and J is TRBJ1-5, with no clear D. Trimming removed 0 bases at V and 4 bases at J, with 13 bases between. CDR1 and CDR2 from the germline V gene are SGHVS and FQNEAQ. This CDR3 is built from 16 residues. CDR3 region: CASSLAPHVPNQPQHF. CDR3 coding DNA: TGTGCCAGCAGCTTAGCACCACACGTCCCGAATCAGCCCCAGCATTTT.

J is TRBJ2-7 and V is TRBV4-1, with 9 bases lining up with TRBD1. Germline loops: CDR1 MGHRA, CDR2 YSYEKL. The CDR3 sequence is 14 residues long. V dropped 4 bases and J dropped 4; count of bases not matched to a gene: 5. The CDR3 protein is CASSPRDRAYEQYF. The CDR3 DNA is TGCGCCAGCAGCCCCCGGGACAGGGCTTACGAGCAGTACTTC.

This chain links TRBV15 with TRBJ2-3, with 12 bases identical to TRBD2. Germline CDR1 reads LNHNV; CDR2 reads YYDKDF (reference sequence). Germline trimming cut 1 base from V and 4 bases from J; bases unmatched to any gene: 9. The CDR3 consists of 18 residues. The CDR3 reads CATSRAHKTSGSSDTQYF. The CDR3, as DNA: TGTGCCACCAGCAGAGCCCATAAGACTAGCGGGAGCTCAGATACGCAGTATTTT. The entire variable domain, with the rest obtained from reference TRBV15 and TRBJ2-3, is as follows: DAMVIQNPRYQVTQFGKPVTLSCSQTLNHNVMYWYQQKSSQAPKLLFHYYDKDFNNEADTPDNFQSRRPNTSFCFLDIRSPGLGDTAMYLCATSRAHKTSGSSDTQYFGPGTRLTVL.

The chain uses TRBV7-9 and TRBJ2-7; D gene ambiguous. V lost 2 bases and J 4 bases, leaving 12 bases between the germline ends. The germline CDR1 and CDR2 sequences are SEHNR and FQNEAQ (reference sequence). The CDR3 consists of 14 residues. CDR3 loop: CASSLPPPIYEQYF. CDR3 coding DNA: TGTGCCAGCAGCTTACCCCCACCGATTTACGAGCAGTACTTC.

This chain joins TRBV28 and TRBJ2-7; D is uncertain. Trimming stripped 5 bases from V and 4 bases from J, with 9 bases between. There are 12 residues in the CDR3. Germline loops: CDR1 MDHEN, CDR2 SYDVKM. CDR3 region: CASSQWMYEQYF. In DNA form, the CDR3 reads TGTGCCAGCAGTCAGTGGATGTACGAGCAGTACTTC. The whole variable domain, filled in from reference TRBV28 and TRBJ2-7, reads DVKVTQSSRYLVKRTGEKVFLECVQDMDHENMFWYRQDPGLGLRLIYFSYDVKMKEKGDIPEGYSVSREKKERFSLILESASTNQTSMYLCASSQWMYEQYFGPGTRLTVT.

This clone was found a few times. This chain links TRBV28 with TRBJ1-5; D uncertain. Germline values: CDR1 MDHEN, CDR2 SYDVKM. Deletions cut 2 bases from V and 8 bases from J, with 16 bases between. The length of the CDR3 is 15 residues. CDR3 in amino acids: CASSLTHSGVKPQHF. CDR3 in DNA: TGTGCCAGCAGTTTAACCCACTCCGGGGTGAAGCCCCAGCATTTT.

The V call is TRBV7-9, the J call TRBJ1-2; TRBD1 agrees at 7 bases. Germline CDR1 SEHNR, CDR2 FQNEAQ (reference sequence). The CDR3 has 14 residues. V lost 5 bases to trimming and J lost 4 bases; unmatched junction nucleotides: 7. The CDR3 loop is CASSQPGQSYGYTF. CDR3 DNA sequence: TGTGCCAGCAGCCAACCGGGACAGAGCTATGGCTACACCTTC. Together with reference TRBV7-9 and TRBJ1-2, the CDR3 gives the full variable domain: DTGVSQNPRHKITKRGQNVTFRCDPISEHNRLYWYRQTLGQGPEFLTYFQNEAQLEKSRLLSDRFSAERPKGSFSTLEIQRTEQGDSAMYLCASSQPGQSYGYTFGSGTRLTVV.

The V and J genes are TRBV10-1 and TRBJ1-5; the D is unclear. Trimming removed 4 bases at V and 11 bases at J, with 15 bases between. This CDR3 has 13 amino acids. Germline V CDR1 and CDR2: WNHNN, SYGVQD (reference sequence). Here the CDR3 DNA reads TGCGCCAGCAGTGTTAGAAATCATTCAGCCCAGCATTTT. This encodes CASSVRNHSAQHF.

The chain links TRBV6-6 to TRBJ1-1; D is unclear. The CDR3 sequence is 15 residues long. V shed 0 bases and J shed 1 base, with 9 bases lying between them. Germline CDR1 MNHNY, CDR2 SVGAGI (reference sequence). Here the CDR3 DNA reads TGTGCCAGCAGTTACTCGGTTCAGTCGAACACTGAAGCTTTCTTT. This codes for CASSYSVQSNTEAFF.

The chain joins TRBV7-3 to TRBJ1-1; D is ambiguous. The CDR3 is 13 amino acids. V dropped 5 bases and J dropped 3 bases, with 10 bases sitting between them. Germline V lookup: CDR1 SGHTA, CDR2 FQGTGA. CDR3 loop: CASSHDGDTEAFF. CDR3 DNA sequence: TGTGCCAGCAGCCATGACGGGGACACTGAAGCTTTCTTT.

CDR3 residues: CASSMGTGENYGYTF. Here the CDR3 DNA reads TGTGCCAGTAGTATGGGGACAGGGGAGAACTATGGCTACACCTTC. The chain joins TRBV19 to TRBJ1-2, with TRBD1 matching 10 bases. Germline V CDR1 and CDR2: LNHDA, SQIVND (reference sequence). CDR3 size: 15 residues. V lost 3 bases to trimming and J lost 2 bases; unmatched junction nucleotides: 3.

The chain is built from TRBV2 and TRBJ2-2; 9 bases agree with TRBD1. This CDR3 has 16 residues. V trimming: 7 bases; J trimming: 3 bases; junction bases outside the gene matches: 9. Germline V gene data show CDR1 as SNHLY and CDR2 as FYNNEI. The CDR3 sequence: CASTGPGTGHTGELFF. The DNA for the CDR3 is TGTGCCAGCACCGGCCCCGGGACAGGGCACACCGGGGAGCTGTTTTTT.

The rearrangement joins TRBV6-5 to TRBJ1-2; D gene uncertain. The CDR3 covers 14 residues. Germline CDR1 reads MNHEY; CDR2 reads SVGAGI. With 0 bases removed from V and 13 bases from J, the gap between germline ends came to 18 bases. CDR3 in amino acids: CASSYSLDRQAFTF. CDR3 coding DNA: TGTGCCAGCAGTTACTCGTTAGACCGCCAGGCTTTCACCTTC.

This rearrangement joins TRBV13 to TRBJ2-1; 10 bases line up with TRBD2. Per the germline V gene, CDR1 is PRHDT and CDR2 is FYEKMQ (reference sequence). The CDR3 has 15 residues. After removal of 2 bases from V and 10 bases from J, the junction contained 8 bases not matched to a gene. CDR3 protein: CASSLRTSGTREQFF. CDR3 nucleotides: TGTGCCAGCAGCTTAAGGACTAGCGGAACCAGAGAGCAGTTCTTC.